A selection of T cell receptor beta chains follows, all from one sample in a study of tumor-infiltrating lymphocytes in oesophageal squamous cell carcinoma. TCRdb ran MiXCR on the PCR reads and lists one entry per CDR3 protein. The sample lists more than 15,000 distinct CDR3 sequences, about 43% occurring once. The sequencing input was normal esophageal tissue next to the tumor. All receptors derive from a male donor with esophageal squamous cell carcinoma. Both conserved end residues are trimmed from each CDR3.

V gene	J gene	CDR3 protein
TRBV28	NA	ASSPLRQGNYEQY
TRBV7-3	TRBJ2-1	ASSRKAGGPRDEQF
TRBV7-8	TRBJ2-1	ASTPRGGSSYNEQF
TRBV6-1	TRBJ1-1	ASSKRQGVTEAF
TRBV6-1	TRBJ2-3	ASSERQGVTDTQY
TRBV12-3/TRBV12-4	NA	ASSLWTGYGSQETQY
TRBV5-1	TRBJ2-1	ASSLAGNEQF
TRBV28	NA	ASSETGLAGHNEQY
TRBV7-3	TRBJ1-1	ASSFGGGTEAF
TRBV7-8	TRBJ2-1	ASSFEGLLDTYNEQF
TRBV7-3	NA	ASSLVAGGFYEQY
TRBV28	TRBJ1-1	ASSAFATEAF
TRBV6-1	TRBJ2-3	ASRPTGGIGVEY
TRBV7-2	TRBJ2-1	ASSLAGVPEQF
TRBV7-9	TRBJ2-7	ASSLGQVGSPLH